This T cell receptor beta chain stems from a study of PD-1 blockade in classical Hodgkin lymphoma. Findings and limits, study-wide: Some patients started nivolumab under 1 year after ASCT, and they were excluded.

Brentuximab vedotin exposure varied among the patients, all of whom had relapsed after autologous stem cell transplantation. With respect to this clone: Its antigen is as yet unknown.

Assay: immunoSEQ multiplex PCR; the TCRdb copy retains only in-frame clones and omits some. Of around 150,000 clones in the sample, about 81% were seen once. The CDR3 extends over 14 amino acids. The germline V gene encodes CDR1 SGHRS and CDR2 YFSETQ. V dropped 3 bases and J dropped 0; count of bases not matched to a gene: 2. Sequencing used peripheral blood mononuclear cells (PBMCs), obtained before the second cycle of nivolumab. The chain uses TRBV5-1 and TRBJ2-7, with 8 bases matching TRBD2. This TCR came from a human donor with classical Hodgkin lymphoma. CDR3 protein: CASSSGTSSYEQYF. The CDR3 nucleotides are TGCGCCAGCAGCTCTGGGACTAGCTCCTACGAGCAGTACTTC.